A selection of T cell receptor beta chains follows, all from one sample in a study of cytomegalovirus exposure and HLA in healthy donors. The protocol was immunoSEQ multiplex PCR, while the TCRdb copy is restricted to in-frame clones and leaves out a portion. The sample yields 120,000 or so clones, approximately 84% seen once. Material: PBMCs. These receptor sequences come from a man aged 18 to 30 in good health and CMV-seropositive. Each CDR3 is given without its conserved first and last residue.

v_gene	j_gene	CDR3aa
TRBV19	TRBJ1-5	ASTNTGGRQPQH
TRBV4-3	TRBJ2-7	ASSQDMSADNAYEQY
TRBV5-6	TRBJ2-2	ASSLSGRRAGELF
TRBV11-2	TRBJ1-1	ASSSLPPGEMNTEAF
TRBV7-2	TRBJ2-3	ASSPFSGVSSATQY
TRBV5-4	TRBJ2-3	ASSSGVTDTQY
TRBV5-1	TRBJ2-7	ASSDRTAGNEQY
TRBV28	TRBJ1-1	ASGPLNTEAF
TRBV7-8	TRBJ2-3	ASSLGQGADTQY
TRBV11-2	TRBJ2-3	ASSLSGVTQY
TRBV5-6	TRBJ1-2	ASSLGMGRGDGYT
TRBV12-5	TRBJ1-2	ASGFTGGGGYGYT
TRBV5-6	TRBJ2-2	ASSLALAGGDTGTGELF
TRBV10-1	TRBJ1-1	ASSESIAGMNTEAF
TRBV30	TRBJ2-7	AWSAGSGSYEQY
TRBV30	TRBJ1-2	AWSVGRQGRDVYGYT
TRBV30	-	AWSLGRGYEQY
TRBV7-2	TRBJ2-5	ASRRTRSSGETQY
TRBV9	TRBJ2-7	ASSDRQGAGEQY
TRBV5-4	TRBJ2-1	ASSPSARNSYNEQF
TRBV6-4	TRBJ2-1	ASSELWGENEQF
TRBV10-1	TRBJ2-1	ASSEVAGKTYNEQF
TRBV19	TRBJ2-3	ASSIGGLTDTQY
TRBV5-6	TRBJ2-3	ASSKTGLSTRDTQY
TRBV27	TRBJ1-4	ASRARGATNEKLF
TRBV7-2	TRBJ1-2	ASSSQGRATANYGYT
TRBV7-2	TRBJ2-7	ASSFQPGQGSYEQY